Following are 6 T cell receptor beta chains from one sample sequenced in a study of blood T cell repertoires in COVID-19. Assay used: immunoSEQ multiplex PCR; TCRdb lists only in-frame clones, some missing. Of some 270,000 clones in the sample, under 90% are singletons; the top ten hold roughly 2.2%. Sequencing was done on a sample of peripheral blood. Receptors were obtained from a man aged 45-60 years with acute or convalescent COVID-19.

The chain employs TRBV6-5 and TRBJ2-7; 7 bases align to TRBD1. V was pared by 0 bases and J by 1 base, with 6 bases of the junction left unmatched. Looked up from germline, CDR1 is MNHEY and CDR2 is SVGAGI. The CDR3 totals 16 residues. CDR3 residues: CASSYSEGAKSYEQYF. CDR3 in DNA: TGTGCCAGCAGTTACTCCGAGGGGGCGAAGTCCTACGAGCAGTACTTC.

The chain couples TRBV7-6 to TRBJ2-3; D is undetermined. The CDR3 extends over 15 amino acids. Trimming left V 5 bases short and J 6 bases short, with 18 bases between. Germline V gene data show CDR1 as SGHVS and CDR2 as FNYEAQ. The chain's CDR3 is CASSLLAVTRDTQYF. DNA of the CDR3: TGTGCCAGCAGCCTCCTGGCAGTCACCAGGGATACGCAGTATTTT.

V and J are TRBV2 and TRBJ1-6, with D unclear. The CDR3 contains 13 residues. Germline lookup yields CDR1 SNHLY and CDR2 FYNNEI. The V and J ends lost 6 bases and 8 bases respectively, with 11 bases between them. CDR3 DNA: TGTGCCAGCAGAAAGGACTGGGATTCACCCCTCCACTTT. It specifies CASRKDWDSPLHF. Full variable domain (rest looked up from reference TRBV2 and TRBJ1-6): EPEVTQTPSHQVTQMGQEVILRCVPISNHLYFYWYRQILGQKVEFLVSFYNNEISEKSEIFDDQFSVERPDGSNFTLKIRSTKLEDSAMYFCASRKDWDSPLHFGNGTRLTVT.

The gene calls are TRBV3-1 (or the pseudogene TRBV3-2) and TRBJ2-2, with 8 positions matching TRBD2. Germline-derived CDR1 and CDR2 are LGHDT and YNNKEL (reference sequence). Losses at the gene ends were 7 bases for V and 6 bases for J; bases not matched to a gene: 22. CDR3 size: 19 residues. CDR3: CASTTNFYSGTRGAGELFF. The CDR3 region has the DNA TGTGCCAGCACCACCAATTTTTATTCCGGGACTAGGGGGGCCGGGGAGCTGTTTTTT.

This clone was picked up one time. At one end the junction does not follow the germline gene, possibly because of a read error. The J gene is TRBJ2-7, the V gene TRBV7-7; TRBD2 aligns across 8 bases. The CDR3 is 15 residues long. Germline assignment: CDR1 SSHAT and CDR2 FNYEAQ (reference sequence). The CDR3 DNA reads TGTGCTAGCAGCTTAGGGGGAGCGGGGGACTACGAGCAGTACTTC. Amino acid sequence: CASSLGGAGDYEQYF. The full variable domain, in which reference TRBV7-7 and TRBJ2-7 provide the parts outside the CDR3, is GAGVSQSPRYKVTKRGQDVTLRCDPISSHATLYWYQQALGQGPEFLTYFNYEAQPDKSGLPSDRFSAERPEGSISTLTIQRTEQRDSAMYRCASSLGGAGDYEQYFGPGTRLTVT.

The chain employs TRBV7-3 and TRBJ1-3; D perhaps matches TRBD1 (5 bases). Trimming took 2 bases from V and 4 from J, leaving 9 bases between them. CDR1 is SGHTA and CDR2 is FQGTGA in the germline V gene. CDR3 length: 14 residues. The DNA of the CDR3 is TGTGCCAGCAGCTTAGGCAGGGCCGGAAACACCATATATTTT. Protein product: CASSLGRAGNTIYF.